Shown below are 18 T cell receptor beta chains from a single sample sequenced in a study of OX40 agonist ivuxolimab in advanced cancers. The receptor library was made with the immunoSEQ multiplex PCR assay. Held by TCRdb, this immuneACCESS table contains in-frame sequences only and omits some clones. Under half of the omission traces to an unresolved V gene where checked; the cause of the rest is unknown. This sample gives approximately 15,000 clones in total; 80% to 95% of them show up just once. The ten largest clones represent 6.5% to 8% of the sample. The sequenced sample was CD4+ or CD8+ T cells sorted from blood, obtained in a trial of the OX40 agonist ivuxolimab. The source of these receptors is an adult with an advanced solid tumor such as melanoma, head and neck, liver or kidney cancer.

A single count supports this clone. The V gene is TRBV9, the J gene TRBJ1-4; D might be TRBD1 (6 bases). The CDR3 is 15 residues long. The V gene's germline CDR1 is SGDLS and CDR2 YYNGEE. V lost 2 bases to trimming and J lost 0 bases, with 8 bases between them. The CDR3 sequence is CASSVGQATNEKLFF. DNA for the CDR3: TGTGCCAGCAGCGTGGGACAAGCAACTAATGAAAAACTGTTTTTT.

The chain has TRBV7-9 and TRBJ2-6, with TRBD1 as a possible D gene (5 bases). The germline gives CDR1 SEHNR, CDR2 FQNEAQ (reference sequence). Trimming removed 5 bases at V and 2 bases at J, with 13 bases between. This CDR3 contains 16 residues. The CDR3 region has the DNA TGTGCCAGCAGCCACCCTCAGGGTGCTGGGGCCAACGTCCTGACTTTC. Translation: CASSHPQGAGANVLTF.

The genes are TRBV30 and TRBJ1-4; 7 bases line up with TRBD1. This CDR3 comprises 15 residues. Losses at the gene ends were 0 bases for V and 8 bases for J; bases not matched to a gene: 9. Germline CDR1 reads GTSNPN; CDR2 reads SVGIG (reference sequence). For the CDR3, the DNA is TGTGCCTGGAGTGTAACGGGGACAGATGGAGAAAAACTGTTTTTT. It codes for CAWSVTGTDGEKLFF.

The CDR3 sequence: CASSENGLAYEQYF. The CDR3 DNA is TGTGCCAGCAGTGAAAATGGACTAGCGTACGAGCAGTACTTC. The chain uses TRBV6-1 and TRBJ2-7, with TRBD2 identical over 9 bases. Germline V gene sequence: CDR1 MNHNS, CDR2 SASEGT. V dropped 2 bases and J dropped 4; count of bases not matched to a gene: 3. The CDR3 is 14 residues long.

This chain uses TRBV18 with TRBJ2-5, with 12 bases fitting TRBD2. Trimming took 4 bases from V and 3 from J; bases not matched to a gene: 6. The CDR3 runs 16 residues. Germline CDR1 KGHSH, CDR2 LQKENI. The CDR3 here is CASSHYGLAGKETQYF. As DNA, the CDR3 is TGTGCCAGCTCACACTATGGACTAGCGGGAAAAGAGACCCAGTACTTC.

V gene TRBV13 combines with J gene TRBJ1-4, with a tentative D call TRBD1 (5 bases). The germline CDR1 and CDR2 sequences are PRHDT and FYEKMQ (reference sequence). Trimming shortened V by 4 bases and J by 7 bases, and 13 bases separated the two germline ends. CDR3 length: 14 amino acids. CDR3 amino acids: CASSSGLEGEKLFF. The CDR3, as DNA: TGTGCCAGCAGCTCGGGACTTGAAGGTGAAAAACTGTTTTTT.

This chain connects TRBV4-2 to TRBJ2-3, with unresolved D. Trimming removed 0 bases at V and 14 bases at J, with 12 bases between. The length of the CDR3 is 12 residues. Germline loops: CDR1 LGHNA, CDR2 YNFKEQ. CDR3 DNA: TGTGCCAGCAGCCAAGAGGGAAGTTTTTGGTATTTT. Protein sequence: CASSQEGSFWYF.

The gene calls are TRBV25-1 and TRBJ1-1; D is uncertain. The germline V and J ends were trimmed by 2 bases and 1 base, with 11 bases remaining between them. The CDR3 contains 15 residues. CDR1 and CDR2 from the germline V gene are MGHDK and SYGVNS. The CDR3 DNA sequence: TGTGCCAGCAGTGAAATGGGTAAGGGGAACACTGAAGCTTTCTTT. Translating it yields CASSEMGKGNTEAFF.

The chain has TRBV6-1 and TRBJ2-2, with D possibly TRBD2 on 6 matching bases. CDR1 MNHNS and CDR2 SASEGT come from the germline V gene. V was pared by 1 base and J by 1 base, with 10 bases between. This CDR3 has 16 amino acids. The DNA of the CDR3 is TGTGCCAGCAGTGAAGGGGGACTGAGGAACACCGGGGAGCTGTTTTTT. This codes for CASSEGGLRNTGELFF.

This chain links TRBV5-6 with TRBJ1-2; possible D gene TRBD1, 5 bases. The V gene's germline CDR1 is SGHDT and CDR2 YYEEEE. Trimming took off 1 base at V and 1 base at J, with 11 bases between the two ends. The length of the CDR3 is 15 residues. The CDR3 region is CASSLWGGFNYGYTF. CDR3 DNA sequence: TGTGCCAGCAGCTTGTGGGGCGGGTTTAACTATGGCTACACCTTC.

The chain employs TRBV5-1 and TRBJ2-2; D possibly corresponds to TRBD2 (6 bases). Germline CDR1 SGHRS, CDR2 YFSETQ. The CDR3 covers 12 residues. V lost 7 bases to trimming and J lost 7 bases, with 11 bases between them. The CDR3 reads CASPGVSGELFF. In DNA, the CDR3 is TGCGCCAGCCCGGGGGTCAGCGGGGAGCTGTTTTTT.

This chain connects TRBV9 to TRBJ2-1; 9 positions agree with TRBD2. The V gene end was trimmed by 0 bases and the J gene end by 6 bases; junction bases not matched to a gene: 4. This CDR3 is 15 amino acids long. The germline V gene encodes CDR1 SGDLS and CDR2 YYNGEE. This CDR3 is CASSVGGGAVNEQFF. In DNA form, the CDR3 reads TGTGCCAGCAGCGTAGGCGGGGGGGCTGTCAATGAGCAGTTCTTC.

The rearrangement links TRBV6-1 to TRBJ2-5, with 10 bases identical to TRBD2. Germline values: CDR1 MNHNS, CDR2 SASEGT. Trimming took 0 bases from V and 4 from J; bases not matched to a gene: 2. The CDR3 is 15 residues long. CDR3 in DNA: TGTGCCAGCAGTGAAGCAGCGGGGGGGCCAGAGACCCAGTACTTC. It yields the protein CASSEAAGGPETQYF.

The chain carries TRBV5-6 and TRBJ2-5; tentatively, D is TRBD1 or TRBD2 (5 bases each). Between the trimmed V and J ends, which lost 0 bases and 4 bases, there was a span of 10 bases. CDR1 and CDR2 (germline): SGHDT, YYEEEE. CDR3 size: 14 residues. The CDR3 DNA is TGTGCCAGCAGCTTGGGTCCGAGGGGAGAGACCCAGTACTTC. Translating gives CASSLGPRGETQYF.

The chain employs TRBV28 and TRBJ1-1; 10 nucleotides match TRBD1. Germline CDR1 is MDHEN and CDR2 is SYDVKM. J was trimmed by 0 bases and V by 6 bases; bases with no gene match: 10. This CDR3 has 17 amino acids. This CDR3 is CASSYMGQGRLNTEAFF. CDR3 coding DNA: TGTGCCAGCAGCTATATGGGACAGGGGCGCTTGAACACTGAAGCTTTCTTT.

This clone was seen only once. The V and J genes are TRBV7-2 and TRBJ2-7, with D uncertain. The V gene lost 2 bases and the J gene lost 3 bases, with 5 bases spanning the gap. The CDR3 is 12 amino acids. Germline V CDR1 and CDR2: SGHTA, FQGNSA. The chain's CDR3 is CASSLTSYEQYF. The DNA of the CDR3 is TGTGCCAGCAGCTTAACAAGCTACGAGCAGTACTTC.

The rearrangement uses TRBV6-5 and TRBJ1-4; possibly TRBD1 for D (5 bases). Germline-derived CDR1 and CDR2 are MNHEY and SVGAGI. The V gene lost 8 bases and the J gene lost 7 bases, with 14 bases spanning the gap. CDR3 size: 13 residues. Written as DNA, the CDR3 is TGTGCCAGCGGGCCTGGGACGGGTGAAAAACTGTTTTTT. Its translation is CASGPGTGEKLFF.

This clone is a singleton in its sample. This CDR3 is CASSRTGGNYNEQFF. The DNA of the CDR3 is TGTGCCAGTAGCAGGACAGGGGGCAACTACAATGAGCAGTTCTTC. The chain employs TRBV19 and TRBJ2-1; 11 nucleotides match TRBD1. The ends lost 6 bases at V and 3 bases at J; junction bases unmatched: 4. Germline V lookup: CDR1 LNHDA, CDR2 SQIVND (reference sequence). The CDR3 covers 15 residues.